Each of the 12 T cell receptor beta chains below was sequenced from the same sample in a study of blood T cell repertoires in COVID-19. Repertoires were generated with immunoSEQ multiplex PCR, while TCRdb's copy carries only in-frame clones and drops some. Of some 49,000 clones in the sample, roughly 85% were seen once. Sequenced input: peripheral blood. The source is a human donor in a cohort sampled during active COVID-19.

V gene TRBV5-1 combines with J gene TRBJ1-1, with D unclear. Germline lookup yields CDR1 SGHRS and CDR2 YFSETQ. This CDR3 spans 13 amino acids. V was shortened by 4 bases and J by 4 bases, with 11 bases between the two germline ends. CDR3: CASSPTIPTEAFF. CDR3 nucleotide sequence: TGCGCCAGCAGCCCAACAATACCCACTGAAGCTTTCTTT. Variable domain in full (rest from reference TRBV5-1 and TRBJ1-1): KAGVTQTPRYLIKTRGQQVTLSCSPISGHRSVSWYQQTPGQGLQFLFEYFSETQRNKGNFPGRFSGRQFSNSRSEMNVSTLELGDSALYLCASSPTIPTEAFFGQGTRLTVV.

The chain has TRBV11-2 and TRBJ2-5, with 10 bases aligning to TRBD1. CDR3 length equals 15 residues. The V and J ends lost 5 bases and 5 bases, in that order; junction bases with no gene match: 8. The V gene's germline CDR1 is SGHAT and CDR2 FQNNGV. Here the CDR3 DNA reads TGTGCCAGCAGCGCCGGGACAGGGGTGTTGGAGACCCAGTACTTC. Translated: CASSAGTGVLETQYF.

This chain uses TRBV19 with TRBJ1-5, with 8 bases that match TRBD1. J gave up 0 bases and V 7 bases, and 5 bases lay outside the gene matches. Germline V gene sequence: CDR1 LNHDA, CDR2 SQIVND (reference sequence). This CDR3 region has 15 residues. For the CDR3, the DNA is TGTGCCAGTAACGGACAGGGTGGTAGCAATCAGCCCCAGCATTTT. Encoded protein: CASNGQGGSNQPQHF. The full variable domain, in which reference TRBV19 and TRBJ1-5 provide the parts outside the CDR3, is DGGITQSPKYLFRKEGQNVTLSCEQNLNHDAMYWYRQDPGQGLRLIYYSQIVNDFQKGDIAEGYSVSREKKESFPLTVTSAQKNPTAFYLCASNGQGGSNQPQHFGDGTRLSIL.

CDR3: CASSPAPQAEQYF. CDR3 DNA sequence: TGTGCCAGCTCACCCGCCCCCCAGGCCGAGCAGTACTTC. The J gene is TRBJ2-7, the V gene TRBV18; D gene uncertain. The CDR3 runs to 13 residues. Trimming pared 3 bases from V and 6 bases from J, leaving 12 bases between. Per the germline V gene, CDR1 is KGHSH and CDR2 is LQKENI.

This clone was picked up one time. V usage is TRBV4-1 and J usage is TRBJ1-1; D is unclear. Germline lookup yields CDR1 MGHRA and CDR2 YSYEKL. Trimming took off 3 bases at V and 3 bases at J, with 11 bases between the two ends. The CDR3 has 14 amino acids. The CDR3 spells CASSQRAVDTEAFF. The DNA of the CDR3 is TGCGCCAGCAGCCAGCGGGCAGTTGACACTGAAGCTTTCTTT.

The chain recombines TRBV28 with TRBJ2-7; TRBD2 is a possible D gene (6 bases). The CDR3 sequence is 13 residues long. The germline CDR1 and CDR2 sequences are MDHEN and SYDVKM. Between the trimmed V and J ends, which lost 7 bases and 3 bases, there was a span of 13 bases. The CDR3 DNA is TGTGCCAGCAACATAGGGACTCTCTACGAGCAGTACTTC. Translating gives CASNIGTLYEQYF.

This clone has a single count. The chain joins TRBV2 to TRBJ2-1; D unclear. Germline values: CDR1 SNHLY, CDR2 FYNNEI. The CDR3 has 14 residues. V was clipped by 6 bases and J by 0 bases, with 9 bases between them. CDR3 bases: TGTGCCAGCAGCCTGGAGAGCTCCTACAATGAGCAGTTCTTC. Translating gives CASSLESSYNEQFF.

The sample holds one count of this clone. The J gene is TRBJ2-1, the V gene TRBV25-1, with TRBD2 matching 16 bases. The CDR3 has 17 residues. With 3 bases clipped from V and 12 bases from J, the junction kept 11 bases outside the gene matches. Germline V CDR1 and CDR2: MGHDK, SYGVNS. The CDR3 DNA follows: TGTGCCAGCAGTGAGGCATTGTGGGGACTAGCGGGAGGGAGGCAGTTCTTC. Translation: CASSEALWGLAGGRQFF. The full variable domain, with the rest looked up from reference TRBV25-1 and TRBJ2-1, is EADIYQTPRYLVIGTGKKITLECSQTMGHDKMYWYQQDPGMELHLIHYSYGVNSTEKGDLSSESTVSRIRTEHFPLTLESARPSHTSQYLCASSEALWGLAGGRQFFGPGTRLTVL.

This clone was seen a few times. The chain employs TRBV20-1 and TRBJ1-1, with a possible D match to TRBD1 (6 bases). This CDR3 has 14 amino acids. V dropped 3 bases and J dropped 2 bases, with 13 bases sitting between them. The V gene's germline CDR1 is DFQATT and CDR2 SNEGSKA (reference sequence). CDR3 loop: CSASPGAGNTEAFF. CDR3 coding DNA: TGCAGTGCTAGTCCAGGGGCAGGAAACACTGAAGCTTTCTTT.

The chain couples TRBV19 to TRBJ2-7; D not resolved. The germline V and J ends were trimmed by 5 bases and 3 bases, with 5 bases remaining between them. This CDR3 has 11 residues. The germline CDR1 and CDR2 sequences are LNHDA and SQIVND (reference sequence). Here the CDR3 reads CASSAGYEQYF. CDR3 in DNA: TGTGCCAGTAGTGCAGGCTACGAGCAGTACTTC.

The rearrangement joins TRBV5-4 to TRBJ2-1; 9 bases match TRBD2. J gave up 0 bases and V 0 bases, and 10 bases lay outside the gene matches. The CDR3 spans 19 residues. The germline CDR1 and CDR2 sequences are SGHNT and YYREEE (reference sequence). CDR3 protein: CASSLVPSGRPHSYNEQFF. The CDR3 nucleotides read TGTGCCAGCAGCTTGGTCCCCAGCGGGAGGCCACACTCCTACAATGAGCAGTTCTTC.

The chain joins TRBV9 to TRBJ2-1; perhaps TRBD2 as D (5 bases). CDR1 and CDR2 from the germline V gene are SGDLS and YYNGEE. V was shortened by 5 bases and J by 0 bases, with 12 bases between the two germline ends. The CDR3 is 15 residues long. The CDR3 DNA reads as TGTGCCAGCAGTTCAGCGGAATACTCCTACAATGAGCAGTTCTTC. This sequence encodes CASSSAEYSYNEQFF.